The 17 T cell receptor beta chains below were found in one sample sequenced in a study of tumor-infiltrating lymphocytes in primary liver carcinoma. TCR beta cDNA was reverse-transcribed from about 500 ng of total RNA. The reaction used a constant-region primer and ProtoScript II reverse transcriptase. Generation of the TCR beta libraries relied on three nested multiplex PCR rounds using slightly modified ARM-PCR. Rounds one and two of PCR, each of roughly 11 cycles, were primed with TRBV1-TRBV30 forward primers and a C-beta reverse primer. TCRdb analysed the multiplex PCR reads with MiXCR anew, one entry per CDR3 protein. The sample includes 48,000 or so distinct CDR3 sequences, over 70% of them seen just once. Co-extraction of both nucleic acids (RNA and DNA) used roughly 19-33 mg of unsorted bulk tissue. Sequences were obtained from liver tumor tissue from sampling region 3. This sample's subset: tumor region T3, left-lateral pole. The receptors originated from a man aged 35 to 55 with primary liver carcinoma and hepatitis B virus infection.

To note about this clonotype: One end of the junction varies from germline; a read error may be responsible. DNA of the CDR3: TGTGCCGGCAGTTTTGGGACAGGGGCGACAACTAATGAAAAGCTGTTTTTT. Translation: CAGSFGTGATTNEKLFF. The V gene is TRBV6-6, the J gene TRBJ1-4; TRBD1 matches at 10 bases. The germline V gene encodes CDR1 MNHNY and CDR2 SVGAGI (reference sequence). This CDR3 spans 17 amino acids.

Comments on this clonotype: Because the CDR3 is missing its conserved closing phenylalanine or tryptophan, this is likely a read error. The chain joins TRBV5-1 to TRBJ2-3, with D perhaps matching TRBD1 or TRBD2 (5 bases each). Germline V gene lookup returns CDR1 SGHRS and CDR2 YFSETQ. This CDR3 region has 15 residues. The CDR3 reads CASSLGDSSGDTQYL. CDR3 sequence (DNA): TGCGCAAGCAGCTTGGGGGATAGCTCCGGGGATACGCAGTATCTT.

For this clonotype: A junction boundary mismatches the germline segment, possibly from a read error. The V and J genes are TRBV30 and TRBJ2-3; D ambiguous. Per germline, CDR1 GTSNPN and CDR2 SVGIG (reference sequence). The CDR3 loop spans 13 amino acids. CDR3 sequence reads: CARSSLPPYTQYF. In DNA, the CDR3 is TGTGCCCGGAGTTCGCTACCCCCATATACGCAGTATTTT.

About this clonotype: An end of the junction does not agree with germline; a read error may underlie this. V usage is TRBV6-1 and J usage is TRBJ1-5; 8 nucleotides match TRBD1. The CDR3 is 14 residues long. Germline CDR1 MNHNS, CDR2 SASEGT. The CDR3 loop reads CASTEAQGALPQHF. CDR3 sequence (DNA): TGTGCCAGCACTGAAGCGCAGGGGGCTCTGCCCCAGCATTTT.

Regarding this clonotype: An end of the junction does not agree with germline; a read error may underlie this. The CDR3 DNA reads TGCAGCGTTGGAAGACAGAGCTATGGCTACAGCTTC. Protein sequence: CSVGRQSYGYSF. J is TRBJ1-2 and V is TRBV29-1; D is perhaps TRBD1 (5 bases). Germline CDR1 and CDR2: SQVTM and ANQGSEA. CDR3 length: 12 amino acids.

The chain carries TRBV6-1 and TRBJ2-7, with 7 bases that match TRBD1. This CDR3 is 12 amino acids long. Germline CDR1 MNHNS, CDR2 SASEGT. J was trimmed by 5 bases and V by 8 bases; bases with no gene match: 6. The CDR3 sequence: CASYAGGHEQYF. CDR3 bases: TGTGCCAGCTATGCAGGGGGTCACGAGCAGTACTTC.

Many counts were recorded for this clonotype. The rearrangement links TRBV12-3 or TRBV12-4 to TRBJ1-5; possible D gene TRBD1, 5 bases. The CDR3 is 15 amino acids. Trimming pared 2 bases from V and 0 bases from J, leaving 8 bases between. The CDR3 loop is CASSLWDGSNQPQHF. CDR3 DNA: TGTGCCAGCAGTTTATGGGACGGTAGCAATCAGCCCCAGCATTTT.

About this clonotype itself: The junction does not match germline at one end; this may be a read error. The CDR3 loop reads CSVEWGWGGAYTEALF. The CDR3 DNA follows: TGCAGCGTTGAATGGGGTTGGGGGGGGGCATACACTGAAGCTCTCTTT. The chain carries TRBV29-1 and TRBJ1-1; D perhaps matches TRBD1 (6 bases). The germline V gene encodes CDR1 SQVTM and CDR2 ANQGSEA. There are 16 residues in the CDR3. The full variable domain, its missing parts supplied by reference TRBV29-1 and TRBJ1-1, is SAVISQKPSRDICQRGTSLTIQCQVDSQVTMMFWYRQQPGQSLTLIATANQGSEATYESGFVIDKFPISRPNLTFSTLTVSNMSPEDSSIYLCSVEWGWGGAYTEALFGQGTRLTVV.

Details on this clonotype: One end of the junction varies from germline; a read error may be responsible. The V and J genes are TRBV12-3 or TRBV12-4 and TRBJ2-7; 11 nucleotides align to TRBD2. The CDR3 length is 16 residues. The CDR3 bases are TGTGCCGGCAGTTTATTAGCGGGAGGGCCTCCTAACGAGCAGTACTTC. Translated: CAGSLLAGGPPNEQYF.

As regards this clonotype: One end of the junction does not line up with germline, which may come from a read error. The rearrangement uses TRBV11-2 and TRBJ2-2; D is perhaps TRBD2 (5 bases). The CDR3 is made up of 14 amino acids. The germline gives CDR1 SGHAT, CDR2 FQNNGV. This CDR3 reads CASTLLEGAGELFF. CDR3 coding DNA: TGTGCCAGCACTTTATTAGAGGGAGCCGGGGAACTGTTTTTT.

The CDR3 loop is CASSQLVGYEQYF. CDR3 coding DNA: TGTGCCAGCAGCCAACTTGTGGGATACGAGCAGTACTTC. V and J are TRBV12-3 or TRBV12-4 and TRBJ2-7; D remains unclear. Deletions cut 6 bases from V and 4 bases from J, with 13 bases between. The CDR3 consists of 13 residues.

On this clonotype: This may be a read error, as it is one base from a much larger clone. The V gene is TRBV30, the J gene TRBJ2-3; unclear D gene. Germline assignment: CDR1 GTSNPN and CDR2 SVGIG (reference sequence). The CDR3 runs to 13 residues. This CDR3 is CARSIPNSDTQYF. The CDR3 nucleotides read TGTGCCCGGAGTATCCCGAATTCAGATACGCAGTATTTT. Complete variable domain (other parts from reference TRBV30 and TRBJ2-3): SQTIHQWPATLVQPVGSPLSLECTVEGTSNPNLYWYRQAAGRGLQLLFYSVGIGQISSEVPQNLSASRPQDRQFILSSKKLLLSDSGFYLCARSIPNSDTQYFGPGTRLTVL.

About this clonotype itself: The junction does not match germline at one end; this may be a read error. The chain employs TRBV12-3 or TRBV12-4 and TRBJ2-3, with D perhaps matching TRBD2 (6 bases). This CDR3 region has 15 residues. The CDR3 sequence is CASSKLVGGEDTQCF. In DNA form, the CDR3 reads TGTGCCAGCAGTAAACTAGTGGGAGGAGAAGATACGCAGTGTTTT.

This clonotype was seen ten or more times. The chain combines TRBV5-1 with TRBJ2-2; 7 positions match TRBD1. CDR3 length: 16 amino acids. J gave up 6 bases and V 3 bases, and 11 bases lay outside the gene matches. The V gene's germline CDR1 is SGHRS and CDR2 YFSETQ. The CDR3 is CASSSRTGTVAGELFF. CDR3 in DNA: TGCGCCAGCAGCTCACGAACTGGGACAGTCGCCGGGGAGCTGTTTTTT.

This clonotype occurred a few times. One end of the junction is discordant with germline, which a read error may explain. The CDR3 loop is CSGLPGQWVYDQFF. The DNA for the CDR3 is TGCAGCGGATTGCCGGGACAGTGGGTGTATGATCAGTTCTTC. V and J are TRBV29-1 and TRBJ2-1; 7 nucleotides agree with TRBD1. This CDR3 is 14 amino acids long. Germline V gene sequence: CDR1 SQVTM, CDR2 ANQGSEA.

By its share, this clonotype is medium-sized. V and J are TRBV11-2 and TRBJ2-5; maybe TRBD2 (6 bases). V lost 5 bases, J lost 3 bases, and 16 bases lay in between. The V gene's germline CDR1 is SGHAT and CDR2 FQNNGV. The CDR3 totals 15 residues. CDR3 sequence: CASSPQLAPEETQYF. The CDR3 DNA is TGTGCCAGCAGCCCTCAACTAGCTCCTGAAGAGACCCAGTACTTC.

This clonotype was seen once. At one boundary the junction diverges from the germline segment, which might be a read error. The chain uses TRBV4-1 and TRBJ1-1, with 7 nucleotides matching TRBD1. The germline V gene encodes CDR1 MGHRA and CDR2 YSYEKL. The CDR3 spans 17 residues. CDR3 DNA sequence: TGCGTCAGCAGCCAAGATCCAGGGGGGGGCCATGACACTGAAGCTTTCTTT. Residues: CVSSQDPGGGHDTEAFF.